The clone carrying this T cell receptor (beta chain) was found a few times. Its matching antigen is unknown. This sample was included in a study of CD8 T cells in ankylosing spondylitis. Findings of the study overall: A motif in TCR beta, a set of 8 or 9 highly homologous variants, appeared characteristic of ankylosing spondylitis blood.

TCRdb reprocessed the 5' RACE reads with MiXCR, giving one entry per CDR3 protein. The sample has over 200,000 distinct CDR3 sequences; around 17% are singletons. Input material: blood, either unsorted or a sorted T cell fraction (not recorded which). The clonotype originates from a male donor with ankylosing spondylitis.

The CDR3 coding sequence is TGCGCCAGCAGCCAATCCGGGACAGAGAATTCACCCCTCCACTTT. It encodes CASSQSGTENSPLHF. The genes are TRBV4-1 and TRBJ1-6, with 7 bases matching TRBD1. The CDR3 totals 15 residues. V lost 2 bases and J lost 7; bases outside the gene matches: 5. Germline loops: CDR1 MGHRA, CDR2 YSYEKL.